The source of this T cell receptor (beta chain) is a study of blood T cell repertoires in COVID-19. Study overall: Researchers got acute and convalescent COVID-19 samples from the United States, Italy and Spain. The cDNA or gDNA used as material had been derived from T cells, B-cell-depleted T cells, or PBMCs.

In the authors' workflow: Nucleated cell number was recorded as an estimate derived from reference gene primer amplification. TCRdb keeps only in-frame clones here, not all; method: immunoSEQ multiplex PCR. V, J and clone size are those of that table, while D and trimming were read from the DNA. The sample contains approximately 250,000 clones, around four fifths of which appear only once. V dropped 6 bases and J dropped 2 bases, with 15 bases sitting between them. The germline V gene encodes CDR1 SGHDT and CDR2 YYEEEE. This CDR3 region has 15 residues. The origin of this receptor is a woman aged 60-75 years with active or convalescent COVID-19. The chain couples TRBV5-6 to TRBJ2-1; D gene unclear. Specimen: peripheral blood. The CDR3 DNA follows: TGTGCCAGCACCCCCCTGGAGAGTACCTACAATGAGCAGTTCTTC. This encodes CASTPLESTYNEQFF.